This T cell receptor (beta chain) was retrieved from a study of blood T cell repertoires in COVID-19. Across the study: Italy, Spain and the United States were the sources of the convalescent and acute COVID-19 samples.

In the original processing: Counts of nucleated cells, estimated from reference gene primer amplification, were obtained. Data came from immunoSEQ multiplex PCR; TCRdb stores just in-frame clones and leaves some out. The V and J calls and clone size are taken from that table; D and trimming were inferred from the DNA. The table records tens of thousands of clones, 89% of them present only once. The CDR3 is 15 residues long. With V trimmed by 4 bases and J by 3 bases, 6 bases remained unmatched. CDR1 and CDR2 from the germline V gene are KGHDR and SFDVKD. The sample was peripheral blood. The TCR was taken from a man aged 55 to 70 with acute or convalescent COVID-19. The V call is TRBV24-1, the J call TRBJ2-3; 7 bases align to TRBD1. The CDR3 DNA reads TGTGCCACCAGTGACCCCGGGACAGATACAGATACGCAGTATTTT. Encoded protein: CATSDPGTDTDTQYF.